Below are 30 T cell receptor beta chains sequenced from a single sample in a study of blood T cell repertoires in COVID-19 (dated by TCRdb to 2020 to 2022). To prepare the library, the immunoSEQ multiplex PCR assay was applied. TCRdb limited this immuneACCESS table to in-frame rearrangements with V and J called. A share of clones is missing; checked studies link under half to unresolved V genes, and the rest is unexplained. The sample yields tens of thousands of clones; about 91% were counted once. The leading ten clones occupy approximately 4.3% of the sample. Sequenced: peripheral blood. The receptor source for this set is a man in his sixties with acute or convalescent COVID-19.

The rearrangement links TRBV5-1 to TRBJ1-1; D gene uncertain. This CDR3 comprises 18 residues. V dropped 1 base and J dropped 0 bases, with 19 bases sitting between them. Germline CDR1 SGHRS, CDR2 YFSETQ. The CDR3 reads CASSLTLRVAIMNTEAFF. DNA of the CDR3: TGCGCCAGCAGCTTGACCCTAAGGGTAGCGATAATGAACACTGAAGCTTTCTTT.

In DNA form, the CDR3 reads TGTGCCAGCAGCCGAGGGGACAGACCGAACACTGAAGCTTTCTTT. This encodes CASSRGDRPNTEAFF. V gene TRBV7-9 combines with J gene TRBJ1-1; TRBD1 agrees at 7 bases. The CDR3 length is 15 residues. From germline, CDR1 is SEHNR and CDR2 FQNEAQ (reference sequence). Trimming took 5 bases from V and 1 from J; bases not matched to a gene: 7.

The CDR3 spells CASSSRSEAFF. CDR3 coding DNA: TGTGCCAGCAGTTCCCGTTCTGAAGCTTTCTTT. The chain combines TRBV6-2 or TRBV6-3 with TRBJ1-1; D is unresolved. V was cut by 4 bases and J by 6 bases, with 6 bases left in between. This CDR3 contains 11 residues. Germline assignment: CDR1 MNHEY and CDR2 SVGEGT.

The chain uses TRBV19 and TRBJ2-7; 10 positions match TRBD1. Germline V lookup: CDR1 LNHDA, CDR2 SQIVND (reference sequence). J gave up 0 bases and V 3 bases, and 17 bases lay outside the gene matches. The CDR3 covers 20 residues. The CDR3 region is CASSIRADRGSRSSSYEQYF. CDR3 coding DNA: TGTGCCAGTAGTATTCGAGCGGACAGGGGGTCACGTTCGAGCTCCTACGAGCAGTACTTC.

The chain uses TRBV2 and TRBJ1-3; 8 nucleotides agree with TRBD1. Looked up from germline, CDR1 is SNHLY and CDR2 is FYNNEI. V lost 6 bases to trimming and J lost 1 base; unmatched junction nucleotides: 5. The CDR3 covers 15 residues. In DNA, the CDR3 is TGTGCCAGCAGGTGGGACAGGCAATCTGGAAACACCATATATTTT. The encoded protein is CASRWDRQSGNTIYF.

This rearrangement joins TRBV5-1 to TRBJ1-3; TRBD1 is a possible D gene (5 bases). Trimming removed 4 bases at V and 1 base at J, with 12 bases between. There are 15 residues in the CDR3. The germline V gene encodes CDR1 SGHRS and CDR2 YFSETQ. This CDR3 is CASSELQGSGNTIYF. For the CDR3, the DNA is TGCGCCAGCAGCGAACTTCAGGGTTCTGGAAACACCATATATTTT.

The chain couples TRBV5-6 to TRBJ1-1; D might be TRBD1 (6 bases). CDR3 length: 15 amino acids. Germline V gives CDR1 SGHDT, CDR2 YYEEEE. The V gene lost 3 bases and the J gene lost 4 bases, with 16 bases spanning the gap. The chain's CDR3 is CASSSRRGGGTEAFF. DNA of the CDR3: TGTGCCAGCAGCTCCAGACGGGGGGGCGGCACTGAAGCTTTCTTT.

The chain has TRBV3-1 (or the pseudogene TRBV3-2) and TRBJ2-2; 10 nucleotides line up with TRBD2. V shed 1 base and J 1 base; nucleotides not matched to a gene: 0. The CDR3 loop spans 16 amino acids. Germline CDR1 reads LGHDT; CDR2 reads YNNKEL (reference sequence). CDR3 DNA: TGTGCCAGCAGCCAAGCTAGCGGGAGGAACACCGGGGAGCTGTTTTTT. Translation: CASSQASGRNTGELFF.

The V call is TRBV28, the J call TRBJ1-5, with a tentative D call TRBD1 (6 bases). Germline V CDR1 and CDR2: MDHEN, SYDVKM. The CDR3 length is 15 residues. Trimming removed 2 bases from V and 3 bases from J, with 11 bases in between. The CDR3, as DNA: TGTGCCAGCAGTTTAGTGGACAGCCCCAATCAGCCCCAGCATTTT. Residues: CASSLVDSPNQPQHF.

The CDR3, as DNA: TGTGCCAGCAGCCCTCAGGGTCTCAAAAACATTCAGTACTTC. Residues: CASSPQGLKNIQYF. The V call is TRBV28, the J call TRBJ2-4, with a possible D match to TRBD1 (5 bases). CDR3 length: 14 residues. Trimming took 6 bases from V and 3 from J, leaving 12 bases between them. Germline V lookup: CDR1 MDHEN, CDR2 SYDVKM.

This clone has only a few counts. J is TRBJ2-7 and V is TRBV7-3; tentatively, D is TRBD2 (5 bases). V lost 2 bases, J lost 6 bases, and 11 bases lay in between. The CDR3 length is 13 residues. The germline V gene has CDR1 SGHTA and CDR2 FQGTGA. The CDR3 sequence: CASSLAGGGEQYF. The CDR3 nucleotides are TGTGCCAGCAGCTTAGCAGGAGGCGGCGAGCAGTACTTC.

The chain joins TRBV18 to TRBJ2-1, with D perhaps matching TRBD2 (5 bases). This CDR3 is 16 amino acids long. CDR1 KGHSH and CDR2 LQKENI come from the germline V gene. The V gene lost 2 bases and the J gene lost 5 bases, with 16 bases spanning the gap. CDR3 amino acids: CASSPFDSRAHNEQFF. The CDR3 DNA reads TGTGCCAGCTCACCATTCGACTCGCGGGCCCACAATGAGCAGTTCTTC.

CDR3 amino acids: CASTPGQITDTQYF. In DNA form, the CDR3 reads TGCGCCAGCACCCCGGGACAGATCACAGATACGCAGTATTTT. The chain couples TRBV5-1 to TRBJ2-3; the match to TRBD1 covers 7 bases. The CDR3 spans 14 residues. The germline CDR1 and CDR2 sequences are SGHRS and YFSETQ. The J segment lost 2 bases and the V segment lost 6 bases, leaving 6 bases of the junction unmatched.

The table lists this clone with a few counts. J is TRBJ2-1 and V is TRBV16; D possibly corresponds to TRBD1 (6 bases). Germline CDR1 and CDR2: KGHSY and FQNENV. Trimming cost V 2 bases and J 5 bases, with 16 bases left between them. CDR3 length: 16 amino acids. The CDR3 DNA sequence: TGTGCCAGCAGCCAAAGGATACAGGGAGAGGACAATGAGCAGTTCTTC. It encodes CASSQRIQGEDNEQFF.

V is TRBV5-1 and J is TRBJ1-2, with D maybe TRBD1 (6 bases). V lost 0 bases to trimming and J lost 6 bases, with 18 bases between them. The germline V gene encodes CDR1 SGHRS and CDR2 YFSETQ. The length of the CDR3 is 16 residues. The CDR3 sequence is CASSLASGQTFDGYTF. The DNA for the CDR3 is TGCGCCAGCAGCTTGGCCTCAGGACAGACTTTCGATGGCTACACCTTC.

This clone has a single count. The chain joins TRBV19 to TRBJ2-2; TRBD1 agrees at 9 bases. With 4 bases clipped from V and 4 bases from J, the junction kept 1 base outside the gene matches. CDR1 and CDR2 from the germline V gene are LNHDA and SQIVND (reference sequence). The CDR3 runs to 14 residues. CDR3 sequence: CASSTGQGTGELFF. The CDR3, as DNA: TGTGCCAGTAGTACGGGACAGGGCACCGGGGAGCTGTTTTTT.

This clone has a handful of counts. The chain carries TRBV5-5 and TRBJ2-3; 8 bases map to TRBD1. After removal of 6 bases from V and 4 bases from J, the junction contained 4 bases not matched to a gene. The CDR3 runs to 13 residues. Looked up from germline, CDR1 is SGHKS and CDR2 is YYEKEE (reference sequence). CDR3 nucleotides: TGTGCCAGCACCCTGGGACAGGCAGATACGCAGTATTTT. Residues: CASTLGQADTQYF. Drawing the rest from reference TRBV5-5 and TRBJ2-3, the complete variable domain is DAGVTQSPTHLIKTRGQQVTLRCSPISGHKSVSWYQQVLGQGPQFIFQYYEKEERGRGNFPDRFSARQFPNYSSELNVNALLLGDSALYLCASTLGQADTQYFGPGTRLTVL.

The rearrangement links TRBV19 to TRBJ2-6; D is perhaps TRBD2 (5 bases). There are 17 residues in the CDR3. The V and J ends lost 1 base and 0 bases respectively, with 10 bases between them. The V gene's germline CDR1 is LNHDA and CDR2 SQIVND (reference sequence). CDR3 region: CASSIGPGFSGANVLTF. The CDR3 DNA reads TGTGCCAGTAGTATAGGACCGGGATTCTCTGGGGCCAACGTCCTGACTTTC.

V usage is TRBV28 and J usage is TRBJ2-6; 8 positions match TRBD1. J was trimmed by 1 base and V by 5 bases; bases with no gene match: 13. Germline-derived CDR1 and CDR2 are MDHEN and SYDVKM. The CDR3 extends over 19 amino acids. This chain's CDR3 is CASSPAWRTGRSGANVLTF. The CDR3 DNA reads TGTGCCAGCAGTCCAGCCTGGCGGACAGGGCGGTCTGGGGCCAACGTCCTGACTTTC.

A single count supports this clone. The chain joins TRBV7-9 to TRBJ1-1, with D tentatively TRBD1 (5 bases). CDR1 and CDR2 (germline): SEHNR, FQNEAQ (reference sequence). The CDR3 is made up of 14 amino acids. V lost 5 bases and J lost 2, with 12 bases in between. The CDR3 is CASSRGGDNTEAFF. CDR3 DNA sequence: TGTGCCAGCAGCAGGGGAGGCGATAACACTGAAGCTTTCTTT.

V usage is TRBV30 and J usage is TRBJ1-1; D gene unclear. The germline CDR1 and CDR2 sequences are GTSNPN and SVGIG (reference sequence). This CDR3 has 12 amino acids. V dropped 5 bases and J dropped 6 bases, with 13 bases sitting between them. DNA for the CDR3: TGTGCCTGGGGCCGAAGTAGCGCTGAAGCTTTCTTT. Translating it yields CAWGRSSAEAFF. Supplemented by reference TRBV30 and TRBJ1-1, the full variable domain reads SQTIHQWPATLVQPVGSPLSLECTVEGTSNPNLYWYRQAAGRGLQLLFYSVGIGQISSEVPQNLSASRPQDRQFILSSKKLLLSDSGFYLCAWGRSSAEAFFGQGTRLTVV.

This chain uses TRBV10-3 with TRBJ1-4; no definite D call. The CDR3 runs to 14 residues. V was clipped by 10 bases and J by 0 bases, with 12 bases between them. Germline loops: CDR1 ENHRY, CDR2 SYGVKD. CDR3 nucleotides: TGTGCCACCAAAACAGCTGCAACTAATGAAAAACTGTTTTTT. Protein: CATKTAATNEKLFF.

The chain is built from TRBV3-1 (or the pseudogene TRBV3-2) and TRBJ1-2, with D unclear. From germline, CDR1 is LGHDT and CDR2 YNNKEL (reference sequence). The V end lost 1 base, the J end lost 7 bases, and 13 bases lay between the germline ends. The CDR3 covers 14 residues. The CDR3 is CASSQAREPPGYTF. The CDR3 DNA reads as TGTGCCAGCAGCCAAGCTAGGGAGCCCCCTGGCTACACCTTC.

This sequence joins TRBV11-2 and TRBJ2-1, with D unresolved. V lost 1 base and J lost 6, with 10 bases in between. The CDR3 is 14 amino acids. Looked up from germline, CDR1 is SGHAT and CDR2 is FQNNGV. CDR3 nucleotides: TGTGCCAGCAGCTTAGCTAGTACCCTCAATGAGCAGTTCTTC. It yields the protein CASSLASTLNEQFF.

This clone is a singleton in its sample. The V call is TRBV7-3, the J call TRBJ2-1, with a weak D call TRBD1 (5 bases). The V end was cut by 5 bases, the J end by 13 bases, with 12 bases between. Germline CDR1 SGHTA, CDR2 FQGTGA. The CDR3 totals 11 residues. The CDR3 nucleotides read TGTGCCAGCAGCCGAGGACAAATTCAGTTCTTC. It translates to CASSRGQIQFF.

This clone was seen a single time. This chain uses TRBV10-3 with TRBJ1-2; perhaps TRBD1 as D (5 bases). V gave up 6 bases and J gave up 8 bases, with 22 bases separating them. The CDR3 loop spans 15 amino acids. Germline V gene lookup returns CDR1 ENHRY and CDR2 SYGVKD. This chain's CDR3 is CAIRELGEGEFGYTF. The CDR3 DNA follows: TGTGCCATCAGAGAATTGGGGGAGGGTGAATTCGGCTACACCTTC.

The chain couples TRBV5-4 to TRBJ2-7; D may be TRBD2 (6 bases). Trimming pared 2 bases from V and 7 bases from J, leaving 16 bases between. Germline V lookup: CDR1 SGHNT, CDR2 YYREEE (reference sequence). This CDR3 spans 14 amino acids. The CDR3 is CASSLSGPGDEQYF. CDR3 DNA sequence: TGTGCCAGCAGCTTATCGGGCCCGGGGGATGAGCAGTACTTC. The full variable domain, its missing parts supplied by reference TRBV5-4 and TRBJ2-7, is ETGVTQSPTHLIKTRGQQVTLRCSSQSGHNTVSWYQQALGQGPQFIFQYYREEENGRGNFPPRFSGLQFPNYSSELNVNALELDDSALYLCASSLSGPGDEQYFGPGTRLTVT.

V is TRBV13 and J is TRBJ2-5; the D gene is possibly TRBD2 (6 bases). From germline, CDR1 is PRHDT and CDR2 FYEKMQ (reference sequence). V lost 4 bases, J lost 5 bases, and 14 bases lay in between. This CDR3 is 14 amino acids long. The CDR3 loop reads CASSSPSGDETQYF. The DNA for the CDR3 is TGTGCCAGCAGCTCCCCTTCGGGAGATGAGACCCAGTACTTC.

This clone occurred once. The rearrangement uses TRBV7-9 and TRBJ2-7, with 7 nucleotides matching TRBD2. Trimming at V came to 5 bases and at J to 4 bases, leaving 5 bases not matched to a gene. The CDR3 runs 13 residues. Looked up from germline, CDR1 is SEHNR and CDR2 is FQNEAQ (reference sequence). The CDR3 is CASSRQGGYEQYF. As DNA, the CDR3 is TGTGCCAGCAGCCGGCAGGGAGGGTACGAGCAGTACTTC.

The rearrangement uses TRBV6-1 and TRBJ1-4, with D possibly being TRBD1 (6 bases). CDR1 and CDR2 (germline): MNHNS, SASEGT. The CDR3 has 14 residues. V lost 1 base, J lost 12 bases, and 15 bases lay in between. CDR3 bases: TGTGCCAGCAGTGAAGTGACAGGACTTTGGGAACTGTTTTTT. This translates into CASSEVTGLWELFF.